The 22 T cell receptor beta chains below were found in one sample sequenced in a study of control samples from healthy donors and cancer patients (dated by TCRdb to the early 2020s). Receptor libraries were prepared by the immunoSEQ multiplex PCR assay. Here the immuneACCESS table is served through TCRdb, limited to in-frame sequences with V and J called. Missing clones are a known gap in these copies; in checked studies unresolved V genes cover under half, and the rest lacks a known reason. The sample table lists about 140,000 clones, about nine tenths of them with a count of one. Around 10% of the sample is taken by the ten largest. The sequenced material came from blood. These receptors were taken from a woman in her thirties in good health.

The chain carries TRBV6-1 and TRBJ1-2, with D possibly being TRBD1 (6 bases). The CDR3 totals 14 residues. Germline V gives CDR1 MNHNS, CDR2 SASEGT. V was shortened by 0 bases and J by 6 bases, with 11 bases between the two germline ends. CDR3 protein: CASSEAGGADGYTF. The CDR3 coding sequence is TGTGCCAGCAGTGAAGCTGGGGGGGCGGATGGCTACACCTTC.

The V gene is TRBV19, the J gene TRBJ2-3; D is undetermined. The CDR3 totals 13 residues. Trimming cost V 7 bases and J 2 bases, with 10 bases left between them. From germline, CDR1 is LNHDA and CDR2 SQIVND (reference sequence). CDR3 residues: CASTEGYTDTQYF. The CDR3 coding sequence is TGTGCCAGTACTGAAGGTTACACAGATACGCAGTATTTT. Full variable domain (remainder filled in from reference TRBV19 and TRBJ2-3): DGGITQSPKYLFRKEGQNVTLSCEQNLNHDAMYWYRQDPGQGLRLIYYSQIVNDFQKGDIAEGYSVSREKKESFPLTVTSAQKNPTAFYLCASTEGYTDTQYFGPGTRLTVL.

V usage is TRBV7-3 and J usage is TRBJ2-3; 9 positions match TRBD2. J was trimmed by 2 bases and V by 2 bases; bases with no gene match: 5. The CDR3 sequence is 16 residues long. Germline CDR1 SGHTA, CDR2 FQGTGA. CDR3 sequence (DNA): TGTGCCAGCAGCTTAGGGGTAGCGGGAGCCACAGATACGCAGTATTTT. Translation: CASSLGVAGATDTQYF.

V usage is TRBV30 and J usage is TRBJ2-7, with D unclear. Between the trimmed V and J ends, which lost 3 bases and 4 bases, there was a span of 7 bases. The germline CDR1 and CDR2 sequences are GTSNPN and SVGIG (reference sequence). This CDR3 is built from 11 residues. CDR3 coding DNA: TGTGCCTGGAGCCCAGGTTACGAGCAGTACTTC. Residues: CAWSPGYEQYF.

The chain combines TRBV7-2 with TRBJ1-5; the D gene is possibly TRBD1 (6 bases). The germline gives CDR1 SGHTA, CDR2 FQGNSA. The CDR3 loop spans 16 amino acids. V was cut by 5 bases and J by 2 bases, with 16 bases left in between. The CDR3 nucleotides are TGTGCCAGCAGCATAGAGGGGGGGTCGCGCAATCAGCCCCAGCATTTT. Protein sequence: CASSIEGGSRNQPQHF. The variable domain in full, completed from reference TRBV7-2 and TRBJ1-5, reads GAGVSQSPSNKVTEKGKDVELRCDPISGHTALYWYRQSLGQGLEFLIYFQGNSAPDKSGLPSDRFSAERTGGSVSTLTIQRTQQEDSAVYLCASSIEGGSRNQPQHFGDGTRLSIL.

The chain couples TRBV2 to TRBJ2-3; D possibly corresponds to TRBD1 (6 bases). Trimming took off 7 bases at V and 6 bases at J, with 11 bases between the two ends. Looked up from germline, CDR1 is SNHLY and CDR2 is FYNNEI. The CDR3 has 12 amino acids. In nucleotides, the CDR3 is TGTGCCAGCACAGGGGTTAGGGATACGCAGTATTTT. It translates to CASTGVRDTQYF.

This chain connects TRBV2 to TRBJ2-5; TRBD1 matches at 7 bases. The J segment lost 4 bases and the V segment lost 3 bases, leaving 8 bases of the junction unmatched. CDR1 and CDR2 (germline): SNHLY, FYNNEI. This CDR3 comprises 15 residues. CDR3 protein: CASSDVTGARETQYF. Written as DNA, the CDR3 is TGTGCCAGCAGTGACGTAACAGGGGCCCGAGAGACCCAGTACTTC.

The J gene is TRBJ2-2, the V gene TRBV30; TRBD2 matches at 16 bases. The V segment lost 2 bases and the J segment 5 bases; nucleotides outside the gene matches: 17. The CDR3 totals 21 residues. The germline V gene has CDR1 GTSNPN and CDR2 SVGIG (reference sequence). The CDR3 coding sequence is TGTGCCTGGAGTATTAGGGGACTAGCGGGAGGGCCAGTCCGACGGACCGGGGAGCTGTTTTTT. It specifies CAWSIRGLAGGPVRRTGELFF.

The CDR3 protein is CASSISGAIGEQYF. The CDR3 bases are TGTGCCAGTAGTATTTCGGGAGCAATTGGTGAGCAGTACTTC. The rearrangement joins TRBV19 to TRBJ2-7, with D possibly being TRBD2 (6 bases). Trimming shortened V by 3 bases and J by 7 bases, and 16 bases separated the two germline ends. The CDR3 is 14 amino acids. Germline values: CDR1 LNHDA, CDR2 SQIVND (reference sequence).

This clone was observed once. Within the sample, other DNA sequences also encode this same CDR3. This chain uses TRBV20-1 with TRBJ2-3; 10 nucleotides match TRBD1. Germline-derived CDR1 and CDR2 are DFQATT and SNEGSKA (reference sequence). The CDR3 consists of 15 residues. Unmatched junction bases numbered 9, after V lost 3 bases and J lost 6 bases. The CDR3 region has the DNA TGCAGTGCTAGTTACGGGACAGGGGCGGAGGATACGCAGTATTTT. It translates to CSASYGTGAEDTQYF.

This chain uses TRBV6-1 with TRBJ1-1; D might be TRBD1 (6 bases). V lost 3 bases to trimming and J lost 1 base, with 9 bases between them. The length of the CDR3 is 14 residues. CDR1 is MNHNS and CDR2 is SASEGT in the germline V gene. The DNA for the CDR3 is TGTGCCAGCAGTGACGGACAGACGAACACTGAAGCTTTCTTT. Translating gives CASSDGQTNTEAFF.

A remark on this clone: This sample also contains other DNA sequences that code for the same CDR3. The V call is TRBV7-9, the J call TRBJ1-1; TRBD1 is a possible D gene (6 bases). Trimming took 4 bases from V and 2 from J, leaving 8 bases between them. The germline CDR1 and CDR2 sequences are SEHNR and FQNEAQ (reference sequence). This CDR3 has 13 amino acids. In DNA, the CDR3 is TGTGCCAGCAGCTGGACAGTCAACACTGAAGCTTTCTTT. Its translation: CASSWTVNTEAFF.

The DNA for the CDR3 is TGTGCCAGTAGAAGCCTGGGTGGATCAGAAAAACTGTTTTTT. Translated, it gives CASRSLGGSEKLFF. The chain carries TRBV19 and TRBJ1-4; D ambiguous. CDR1 is LNHDA, CDR2 SQIVND, per germline (reference sequence). The CDR3 loop spans 14 amino acids. The germline V and J ends were trimmed by 6 bases and 8 bases, with 16 bases remaining between them. Full variable domain (remainder filled in from reference TRBV19 and TRBJ1-4): DGGITQSPKYLFRKEGQNVTLSCEQNLNHDAMYWYRQDPGQGLRLIYYSQIVNDFQKGDIAEGYSVSREKKESFPLTVTSAQKNPTAFYLCASRSLGGSEKLFFGSGTQLSVL.

This chain links TRBV20-1 with TRBJ2-1; TRBD2 is a possible D gene (6 bases). Germline values: CDR1 DFQATT, CDR2 SNEGSKA (reference sequence). Trimming shortened V by 3 bases and J by 6 bases, and 15 bases separated the two germline ends. CDR3 length: 14 amino acids. The CDR3 loop is CSASVLANFNEQFF. Here the CDR3 DNA reads TGCAGTGCTAGTGTCCTAGCGAATTTCAATGAGCAGTTCTTC.

The CDR3 bases are TGCGCCAGCAGCCAACCATCGGAAGGGGATAATGAAAAACTGTTTTTT. This gives the protein CASSQPSEGDNEKLFF. The genes are TRBV4-1 and TRBJ1-4; tentatively, D is TRBD1 (5 bases). The CDR3 runs 16 residues. V lost 2 bases, J lost 4 bases, and 14 bases lay in between. Germline V CDR1 and CDR2: MGHRA, YSYEKL.

This chain joins TRBV5-1 and TRBJ1-6, with 7 bases aligning to TRBD1. CDR3 length equals 14 residues. J gave up 8 bases and V 7 bases, and 9 bases lay outside the gene matches. CDR1 is SGHRS, CDR2 YFSETQ, per germline. In DNA form, the CDR3 reads TGCGCCAGCGCGGCCGGACAGGTTTATTCACCCCTCCACTTT. It encodes CASAAGQVYSPLHF. The full variable domain, rest sourced from reference TRBV5-1 and TRBJ1-6, is KAGVTQTPRYLIKTRGQQVTLSCSPISGHRSVSWYQQTPGQGLQFLFEYFSETQRNKGNFPGRFSGRQFSNSRSEMNVSTLELGDSALYLCASAAGQVYSPLHFGNGTRLTVT.

The chain couples TRBV28 to TRBJ2-7; D remains ambiguous. CDR1 is MDHEN and CDR2 is SYDVKM in the germline V gene. The V and J ends lost 6 bases and 6 bases respectively, with 18 bases between them. The CDR3 has 14 amino acids. CDR3 sequence reads: CASSLVDAWAEQYF. In DNA form, the CDR3 reads TGTGCCAGCAGCCTCGTGGACGCGTGGGCCGAGCAGTACTTC.

The chain has TRBV27 and TRBJ2-7, with 7 bases lining up with TRBD1. V was clipped by 2 bases and J by 0 bases; unmatched bases: 10. CDR1 MNHEY and CDR2 SMNVEV come from the germline V gene (reference sequence). This CDR3 has 17 residues. The DNA for the CDR3 is TGTGCCAGCAGTTTAAGGGGACAGTTTCCCTTCTCCTACGAGCAGTACTTC. It yields the protein CASSLRGQFPFSYEQYF.

CDR3 coding DNA: TGTGCCAGTACCCATGGACGGGCGAACACTGAAGCTTTCTTT. It encodes CASTHGRANTEAFF. V usage is TRBV19 and J usage is TRBJ1-1; D is unresolved. Germline V lookup: CDR1 LNHDA, CDR2 SQIVND (reference sequence). CDR3 length: 14 residues. Trimming pared 7 bases from V and 1 base from J, leaving 13 bases between.

This rearrangement joins TRBV28 to TRBJ2-7, with 7 bases matching TRBD1. Germline values: CDR1 MDHEN, CDR2 SYDVKM. This CDR3 has 14 residues. The V segment lost 7 bases and the J segment 1 base; nucleotides outside the gene matches: 7. In nucleotides, the CDR3 is TGTGCCAGCACGGCACCGGGACAGTCCTACGAGCAGTACTTC. This encodes CASTAPGQSYEQYF.

The J gene is TRBJ2-3, the V gene TRBV2, with TRBD2 matching 12 bases. The CDR3 sequence is 21 residues long. V lost 6 bases, J lost 0 bases, and 19 bases stayed unmatched. Germline V CDR1 and CDR2: SNHLY, FYNNEI. CDR3 sequence: CASSLRSGWTSGNSSTDTQYF. DNA of the CDR3: TGTGCCAGCAGCCTGAGGTCTGGTTGGACTAGCGGGAACTCTAGCACAGATACGCAGTATTTT.

The chain carries TRBV18 and TRBJ2-5; D ambiguous. V was clipped by 2 bases and J by 5 bases, with 15 bases between them. The CDR3 totals 15 residues. Germline V gene data show CDR1 as KGHSH and CDR2 as LQKENI. The CDR3 nucleotides are TGTGCCAGCTCACCAGGACGGAACTCACGGGAGACCCAGTACTTC. This codes for CASSPGRNSRETQYF.